What follows are 30 T cell receptor beta chains derived from one specimen sequenced in a study of glioma-infiltrating T cells. Using RNA template, CDR3s of TCR alpha and beta were amplified with iRepertoire arm-PCR. Using its own MiXCR run on the multiplex PCR reads, TCRdb lists one record per CDR3 protein. In the table there are some 190,000 distinct CDR3 sequences, 32% of which are singletons. The sample was glioma tissue, nonneoplastic brain tissue, or PBMCs (not recorded which). The receptors were gathered from a human donor with low-grade glioma or glioblastoma, undergoing nonglioma brain surgery, or in good health (not recorded which).

This clonotype occurred many times. CDR3 region: CASSFPPTGNTEAFF. The DNA for the CDR3 is TGTGCCAGCAGCTTCCCCCCGACGGGGAACACTGAAGCTTTCTTT. V is TRBV7-9 and J is TRBJ1-1; D is undetermined. This CDR3 region has 15 residues. The germline V gene has CDR1 SEHNR and CDR2 FQNEAQ (reference sequence). The V gene lost 3 bases and the J gene lost 1 base, with 12 bases spanning the gap.

In regard to this clonotype: The junction departs from the called germline gene at one end, perhaps through a read error. The V and J genes are TRBV19 and TRBJ1-5; tentatively, D is TRBD1 (5 bases). Germline V gives CDR1 LNHDA, CDR2 SQIVND (reference sequence). This CDR3 has 11 amino acids. CDR3 in DNA: TGTTCCAGTAGTCGGGGGGTGTCCCAGCATTTT. Translation gives CSSSRGVSQHF.

V is TRBV6-4 and J is TRBJ2-7; weak D call: TRBD2 (6 bases). This CDR3 spans 19 amino acids. V lost 10 bases and J lost 3, with 34 bases in between. Germline loops: CDR1 MRHNA, CDR2 SNTAGT. The DNA of the CDR3 is TGTGCCATTACTTATTCCCCCGGGACTGCCATTTCACTGCTCTACGAGCAGTACTTC. Its translation is CAITYSPGTAISLLYEQYF.

This clonotype was recorded many times. This rearrangement joins TRBV20-1 to TRBJ1-3; D is ambiguous. The CDR3 contains 15 residues. The germline V gene has CDR1 DFQATT and CDR2 SNEGSKA (reference sequence). V lost 0 bases and J 2 bases, leaving 11 bases between the germline ends. The CDR3 sequence: CSAREGHIPGNTIYF. The CDR3 coding sequence is TGCAGTGCTAGAGAAGGTCACATACCTGGAAACACCATATATTTT.

This clonotype was seen many times. J is TRBJ1-5 and V is TRBV20-1, with 8 bases aligning to TRBD1. The V and J ends lost 2 bases and 5 bases, in that order; junction bases with no gene match: 5. CDR1 is DFQATT, CDR2 SNEGSKA, per germline (reference sequence). This CDR3 spans 14 amino acids. This CDR3 reads CSARTGGPYQPQHF. For the CDR3, the DNA is TGCAGTGCTAGAACAGGGGGACCTTATCAGCCCCAGCATTTT.

This clonotype was counted many times. The chain links TRBV20-1 to TRBJ2-3, with D possibly TRBD2 on 6 matching bases. CDR3 size: 15 residues. V was pared by 3 bases and J by 1 base, with 14 bases between. Germline CDR1 is DFQATT and CDR2 is SNEGSKA (reference sequence). The CDR3 is CSARGESGRTDTQYF. CDR3 DNA sequence: TGCAGTGCTAGGGGGGAAAGCGGGCGCACAGATACGCAGTATTTT.

This clonotype was picked up many times. This chain uses TRBV7-2 with TRBJ2-5; D is undetermined. Germline CDR1 is SGHTA and CDR2 is FQGNSA. V was shortened by 5 bases and J by 5 bases, with 12 bases between the two germline ends. This CDR3 contains 13 residues. This CDR3 reads CASSQVAAETQYF. Here the CDR3 DNA reads TGTGCCAGCAGCCAGGTGGCGGCGGAGACCCAGTACTTC.

Of note for this clonotype: A read error may be the cause here, since a much bigger clone is one base away. The rearrangement uses TRBV20-1 and TRBJ2-1; D not certain. Germline V gene sequence: CDR1 DFQATT, CDR2 SNEGSKA (reference sequence). The CDR3 has 15 residues. The germline V and J ends were trimmed by 1 base and 2 bases, with 12 bases remaining between them. The chain's CDR3 is CSARVFYITYNEQFF. In nucleotides, the CDR3 is TGCAGTGCTAGAGTCTTCTATATCACCTACAATGAGCAGTTCTTC.

With respect to this clonotype: It is likely a read error, because the conserved phenylalanine at the end of the CDR3 is missing. The chain joins TRBV15 to TRBJ1-1; tentative D call: TRBD1 (5 bases). The CDR3 has 15 residues. Per germline, CDR1 LNHNV and CDR2 YYDKDF (reference sequence). V lost 1 base and J 5 bases, leaving 14 bases between the germline ends. The CDR3 sequence is CATSRGGVAGTEAFL. DNA of the CDR3: TGTGCCACCAGCAGAGGGGGGGTAGCGGGAACTGAAGCTTTCCTT.

V and J are TRBV9 and TRBJ2-3; D is perhaps TRBD2 (6 bases). CDR3 length: 16 amino acids. The germline V and J ends were trimmed by 4 bases and 6 bases, with 21 bases remaining between them. The germline CDR1 and CDR2 sequences are SGDLS and YYNGEE. Here the CDR3 reads CASSPRGTSGRDTQYF. CDR3 nucleotides: TGTGCCAGCAGCCCACGCGGGACGTCTGGGCGCGATACGCAGTATTTT.

This clonotype was seen repeatedly, ten times or more. The chain recombines TRBV20-1 with TRBJ2-3; possibly TRBD1 for D (5 bases). V gave up 7 bases and J gave up 0 bases, with 14 bases separating them. Germline V gene lookup returns CDR1 DFQATT and CDR2 SNEGSKA (reference sequence). The CDR3 runs to 14 residues. CDR3 bases: TGCAGTGGGGGCGGTCCAGGGAGCACAGATACGCAGTATTTT. Translating it yields CSGGGPGSTDTQYF.

The chain carries TRBV19 and TRBJ2-3, with TRBD2 matching 9 bases. This CDR3 has 17 residues. J was trimmed by 2 bases and V by 5 bases; bases with no gene match: 11. In germline, CDR1 is LNHDA, CDR2 SQIVND (reference sequence). The CDR3 reads CASSLPGIAGATDTQYF. The CDR3 bases are TGTGCCAGTAGTCTCCCGGGGATAGCGGGAGCCACAGATACGCAGTATTTT.

This clonotype was seen repeatedly, ten times or more. This sequence joins TRBV5-1 and TRBJ2-7; 8 bases map to TRBD1. CDR1 is SGHRS and CDR2 is YFSETQ in the germline V gene. V shed 3 bases and J 0 bases; nucleotides not matched to a gene: 2. This CDR3 is built from 14 residues. The CDR3: CASSSGQGSYEQYF. DNA of the CDR3: TGCGCCAGCAGCTCTGGACAGGGCTCCTACGAGCAGTACTTC.

This clonotype was picked up a small number of times. V is TRBV4-1 and J is TRBJ2-3; 11 bases agree with TRBD2. Germline-derived CDR1 and CDR2 are MGHRA and YSYEKL. The CDR3 loop spans 15 amino acids. V lost 2 bases to trimming and J lost 5 bases; unmatched junction nucleotides: 3. For the CDR3, the DNA is TGCGCCAGCAGCCAAACTAGCGGGAGTATAGATACGCAGTATTTT. It yields the protein CASSQTSGSIDTQYF.

This clonotype was counted a few times. CDR3 amino acids: CRGQQGAYTEAFF. CDR3 DNA sequence: TGCAGGGGTCAACAGGGGGCGTACACTGAAGCTTTCTTT. The chain links TRBV20-1 to TRBJ1-1; 9 bases are a match to TRBD1. The germline V gene encodes CDR1 DFQATT and CDR2 SNEGSKA (reference sequence). The CDR3 runs to 13 residues.

The genes are TRBV5-1 and TRBJ2-3, with no clear D. CDR1 is SGHRS, CDR2 YFSETQ, per germline. CDR3 length equals 13 residues. Trimming shortened V by 3 bases and J by 11 bases, and 16 bases separated the two germline ends. The CDR3 nucleotides are TGCGCCAGCAGCTCCGTGACCCTTGGCGAGCAGTATTTT. It is translated as CASSSVTLGEQYF.

At least ten counts were recorded for this clonotype. The V call is TRBV7-2, the J call TRBJ1-3; possibly TRBD1 for D (6 bases). The V end was cut by 5 bases, the J end by 1 base, with 12 bases between. Germline V gives CDR1 SGHTA, CDR2 FQGNSA. The CDR3 has 15 residues. This chain's CDR3 is CASSKVGGSGNTIYF. The CDR3 bases are TGTGCCAGCAGCAAAGTAGGGGGTTCTGGAAACACCATATATTTT.

Comment on this clonotype: A much larger clone lies a single base off, so this may be a read error. This CDR3 is missing its conserved last phenylalanine or tryptophan, likely due to a read error. CDR3 coding DNA: TGCGCCAGCAGCTTAGACACGAGCAATCAGCCCCAGCATCTT. Protein sequence: CASSLDTSNQPQHL. The chain has TRBV5-1 and TRBJ1-5; D is uncertain. CDR3 length equals 14 residues. V lost 2 bases and J 1 base, leaving 7 bases between the germline ends. The germline gives CDR1 SGHRS, CDR2 YFSETQ.

For this clonotype: This may be a read error: a much more frequent sequence differs by one nucleotide. The rearrangement joins TRBV6-2 or TRBV6-3 to TRBJ2-1, with D possibly matching TRBD1 (5 bases). The CDR3 consists of 15 residues. Trimming pared 4 bases from V and 5 bases from J, leaving 15 bases between. The germline CDR1 and CDR2 sequences are MNHEY and SVGEGT. CDR3 in DNA: TGTGCCAGCAGTTTAGTAGGGGCTCCAGACAATGAGCAGTTCTTC. Encoded protein: CASSLVGAPDNEQFF.

On this clonotype itself: A read error may explain this, as a much larger clone is one base away. CDR3 residues: CASSLDREDNEQYF. The CDR3 bases are TGTGCCAGCAGCTTAGACAGGGAGGACAATGAGCAGTACTTC. This chain joins TRBV7-7 and TRBJ2-7; D is possibly TRBD1 or TRBD2 (6 bases each). CDR3 length equals 14 residues. In germline, CDR1 is SSHAT, CDR2 FNYEAQ (reference sequence). The V end was cut by 1 base, the J end by 7 bases, with 14 bases between.

This rearrangement joins TRBV29-1 to TRBJ2-2; D might be TRBD1 (5 bases). This CDR3 is built from 15 residues. The ends were cut back, 4 bases at V and 7 bases at J, with 19 bases in the middle. Germline V lookup: CDR1 SQVTM, CDR2 ANQGSEA. The CDR3 region has the DNA TGCAGCGTTGGGGTCCGACAGATACCCCACGGGGAGCTGTTTTTT. Encoded protein: CSVGVRQIPHGELFF.

Turning to this clonotype: Relative to the germline gene, one junction end is altered; a read error may explain this. The V call is TRBV11-3, the J call TRBJ2-3; possibly TRBD1 for D (5 bases). CDR1 and CDR2 (germline): SGHNT, YENEEA. The CDR3 is 17 amino acids. The CDR3 loop reads CASSTGVRGRSTDTRYF. The CDR3 coding sequence is TGTGCCAGCAGCACCGGAGTTAGGGGAAGAAGCACAGATACGCGGTATTTT. Based on the CDR3 plus reference TRBV11-3 and TRBJ2-3, the full variable domain is EAGVVQSPRYKIIEKKQPVAFWCNPISGHNTLYWYLQNLGQGPELLIRYENEEAVDDSQLPKDRFSAERLKGVDSTLKIQPAELGDSAVYLCASSTGVRGRSTDTRYFGPGTRLTVL.

This clonotype has ten or more counts. The rearrangement links TRBV6-1 to TRBJ2-3; 7 bases are shared with TRBD2. Germline trimming cut 8 bases from V and 0 bases from J; bases unmatched to any gene: 8. Germline V gene lookup returns CDR1 MNHNS and CDR2 SASEGT. The CDR3 is 15 amino acids. CDR3 in amino acids: CASSSGITSTDTQYF. The CDR3 DNA follows: TGTGCCAGCTCGAGCGGGATAACTAGCACAGATACGCAGTATTTT.

This clonotype was seen repeatedly, ten times or more. The chain has TRBV19 and TRBJ1-5; D possibly corresponds to TRBD1 (5 bases). The CDR3 sequence is 17 residues long. Germline values: CDR1 LNHDA, CDR2 SQIVND (reference sequence). The V end was cut by 7 bases, the J end by 3 bases, with 22 bases between. The CDR3 region is CASTKTRQTGDNQPQHF. The CDR3 DNA is TGTGCCAGTACCAAAACCCGACAGACTGGAGACAATCAGCCCCAGCATTTT.

This clonotype was seen at least ten times. The chain employs TRBV6-2 or TRBV6-3 and TRBJ2-7, with unresolved D. CDR1 is MNHEY, CDR2 SVGEGT, per germline. This CDR3 contains 14 residues. Trimming stripped 2 bases from V and 0 bases from J, with 8 bases between. The CDR3 protein is CASSYDGHSYEQYF. CDR3 sequence (DNA): TGTGCCAGCAGTTACGACGGCCACTCCTACGAGCAGTACTTC.

The rearrangement links TRBV5-4 to TRBJ2-1, with D possibly TRBD2 on 6 matching bases. The CDR3 extends over 12 amino acids. Germline V gene sequence: CDR1 SGHNT, CDR2 YYREEE (reference sequence). V shed 5 bases and J shed 5 bases, with 8 bases lying between them. The CDR3 loop reads CASSLADNEQFF. For the CDR3, the DNA is TGTGCCAGCAGTTTAGCGGACAATGAGCAGTTCTTC. The variable domain in full, completed from reference TRBV5-4 and TRBJ2-1, reads ETGVTQSPTHLIKTRGQQVTLRCSSQSGHNTVSWYQQALGQGPQFIFQYYREEENGRGNFPPRFSGLQFPNYSSELNVNALELDDSALYLCASSLADNEQFFGPGTRLTVL.

This rearrangement joins TRBV6-1 to TRBJ2-2; no firm D call. V dropped 6 bases and J dropped 4 bases, with 12 bases sitting between them. The CDR3 is 14 amino acids. Germline V gene lookup returns CDR1 MNHNS and CDR2 SASEGT. This CDR3 reads CASRGNRATGELFF. DNA for the CDR3: TGTGCCAGCAGGGGAAATCGGGCCACCGGGGAGCTGTTTTTT.

The chain carries TRBV12-3 or TRBV12-4 and TRBJ2-7; TRBD2 matches 13 bases. V lost 5 bases, J lost 4 bases, and 5 bases stayed unmatched. The CDR3 extends over 15 amino acids. Here the CDR3 DNA reads TGTGCCAGCAGTAAACGGACTAGCGGGAGATACGAGCAGTACTTC. It yields the protein CASSKRTSGRYEQYF.

This clonotype was detected many times. V is TRBV27 and J is TRBJ1-4; D perhaps matches TRBD1 (5 bases). V dropped 4 bases and J dropped 7 bases, with 16 bases sitting between them. The germline V gene has CDR1 MNHEY and CDR2 SMNVEV (reference sequence). The CDR3 spans 15 residues. DNA of the CDR3: TGTGCCAGCAGTTGGGGGGGTCGGCGGGGTGAAAAACTGTTTTTT. It translates to CASSWGGRRGEKLFF.

The V call is TRBV19, the J call TRBJ1-5; D is perhaps TRBD1 (5 bases). Trimming cost V 5 bases and J 7 bases, with 18 bases left between them. The germline V gene encodes CDR1 LNHDA and CDR2 SQIVND (reference sequence). The length of the CDR3 is 15 residues. CDR3 bases: TGTGCCAGTAGTGGTGCAGGGAGGGAGGGGCAGCCCCAGCATTTT. Encoded protein: CASSGAGREGQPQHF.